This T cell receptor (beta chain) appears in the sequencing data of a study of T cell repertoires in cytomegalovirus infection (dated by TCRdb to the late 2010s). Study-level background: Alongside well-studied HLA-B-restricted epitopes, the peptide stimulations were aimed at recently identified HLA-C-restricted CMV epitopes, whose presentation resists viral immunomodulation. Donor HLA type was relevant to the analysis, because carriage of CMV infection together with the matching HLA type was indicated by public TCR beta signatures. Here is what the overall study found, with its caveats: In both this cohort and an independent cohort of over 350 donors, the cumulative frequency of public TCR beta family members distinguished carriers of CMV infection plus the relevant HLA type. The ex vivo response was dominated by HLA-C-restricted CMV-specific TCR beta clonotypes, which also provided the single most frequent clonotype in two of eight donors.

This sample's treatment or condition label indicates: in vitro stimulation with specific CMV peptide epitopes to enrich CMV-specific T cells. The sequencer listed for this sample is Illumina HiSeq 1500. TCRdb trimmed the raw reads at Q25, called clones with MiXCR and kept productive beta chains. Every CDR3 protein is listed once, alongside the most common genes and DNA of its rows. Recorded for this sample are about 350,000 distinct CDR3 sequences; approximately 30% of them occurred a single time. About 13% of the sample belongs to the ten largest clones. Comment on this clonotype: The clone's antigen remains unknown. Within one base of it there is no much larger clone, and no base qualities were kept.

V has 9 bases trimmed and J has 6 bases trimmed; junction bases matching no gene number 3. The germline V gene yields KGHDR for CDR1 and SFDVKD for CDR2. The CDR3 starts with the cysteine, ends with the phenylalanine, and has 11 residues. Solely the CDR3 DNA is kept, with 33 bases framed from the first base. This clonotype was sampled from a human donor in good health (CMV status not recorded). Some clones in this sample may be carry-over from other donors' samples. The chain is made from TRBV24-1 and TRBJ1-2; 7 nucleotides in the junction match TRBD1. The sequences come from cultured PBMCs, collected from culture after CMV antigen stimulation. The sequence in DNA is TGTGCCACCGGAACAGGGGATGGCTACACCTTC. Translated, this gives CATGTGDGYTF.